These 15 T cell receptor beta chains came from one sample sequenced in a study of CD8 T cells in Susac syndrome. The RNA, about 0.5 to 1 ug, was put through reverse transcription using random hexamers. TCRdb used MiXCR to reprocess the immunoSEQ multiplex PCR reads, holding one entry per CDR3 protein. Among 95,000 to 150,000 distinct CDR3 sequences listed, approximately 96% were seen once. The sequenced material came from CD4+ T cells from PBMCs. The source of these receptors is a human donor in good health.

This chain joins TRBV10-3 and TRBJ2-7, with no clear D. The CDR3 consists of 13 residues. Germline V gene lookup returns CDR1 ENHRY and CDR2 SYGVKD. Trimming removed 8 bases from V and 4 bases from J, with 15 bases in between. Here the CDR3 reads CAIGHTLTYEQYF. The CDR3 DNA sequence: TGTGCCATCGGCCACACCCTTACTTACGAGCAGTACTTC.

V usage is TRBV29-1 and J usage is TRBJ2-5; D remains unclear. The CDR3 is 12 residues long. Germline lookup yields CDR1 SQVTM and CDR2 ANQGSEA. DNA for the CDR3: TGCACCGTCACGACCCCCGGCAAGACCCAGTACTTC. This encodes CTVTTPGKTQYF.

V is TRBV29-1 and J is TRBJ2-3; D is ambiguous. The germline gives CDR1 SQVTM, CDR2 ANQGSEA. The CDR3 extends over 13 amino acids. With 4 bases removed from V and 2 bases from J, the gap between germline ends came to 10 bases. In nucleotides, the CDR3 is TGCAGCGTTGGCCAGAACCCCACAGATACGCAGTATTTT. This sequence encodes CSVGQNPTDTQYF.

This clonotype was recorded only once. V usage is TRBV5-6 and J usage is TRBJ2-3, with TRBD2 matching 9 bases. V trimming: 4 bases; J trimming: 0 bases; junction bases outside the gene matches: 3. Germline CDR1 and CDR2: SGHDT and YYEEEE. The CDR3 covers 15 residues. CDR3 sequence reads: CASSLSGRSTDTQYF. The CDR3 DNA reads TGTGCCAGCAGCCTTAGCGGGAGAAGCACAGATACGCAGTATTTT.

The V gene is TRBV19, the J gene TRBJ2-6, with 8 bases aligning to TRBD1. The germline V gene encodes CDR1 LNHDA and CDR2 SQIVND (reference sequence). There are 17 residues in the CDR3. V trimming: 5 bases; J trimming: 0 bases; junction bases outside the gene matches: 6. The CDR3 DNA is TGTGCCAGTAGTCCCCAGGACAGGGTCTCTGGGGCCAACGTCCTGACTTTC. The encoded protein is CASSPQDRVSGANVLTF.

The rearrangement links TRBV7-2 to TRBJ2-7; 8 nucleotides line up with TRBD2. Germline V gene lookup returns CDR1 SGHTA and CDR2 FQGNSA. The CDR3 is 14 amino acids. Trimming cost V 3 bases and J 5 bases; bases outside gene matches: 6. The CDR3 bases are TGTGCCAGCAGCTTGAACGGGAGGGCCCACGAGCAGTACTTC. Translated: CASSLNGRAHEQYF.

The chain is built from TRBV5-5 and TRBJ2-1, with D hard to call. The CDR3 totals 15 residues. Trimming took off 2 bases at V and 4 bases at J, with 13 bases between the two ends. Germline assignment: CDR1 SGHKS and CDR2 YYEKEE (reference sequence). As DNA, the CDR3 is TGTGCCAGCAGCTTAGGCGAAACCGTATACAATGAGCAGTTCTTC. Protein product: CASSLGETVYNEQFF.

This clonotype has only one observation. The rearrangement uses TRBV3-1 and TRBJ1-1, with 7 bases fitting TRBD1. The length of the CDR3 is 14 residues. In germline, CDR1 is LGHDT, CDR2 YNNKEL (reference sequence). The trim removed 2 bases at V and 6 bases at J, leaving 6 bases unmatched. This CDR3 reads CASSQRDRVAEAFF. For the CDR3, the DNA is TGTGCCAGCAGCCAAAGAGACAGGGTCGCTGAAGCTTTCTTT. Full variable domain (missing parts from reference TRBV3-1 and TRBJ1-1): DTAVSQTPKYLVTQMGNDKSIKCEQNLGHDTMYWYKQDSKKFLKIMFSYNNKELIINETVPNRFSPKSPDKAHLNLHINSLELGDSAVYFCASSQRDRVAEAFFGQGTRLTVV.

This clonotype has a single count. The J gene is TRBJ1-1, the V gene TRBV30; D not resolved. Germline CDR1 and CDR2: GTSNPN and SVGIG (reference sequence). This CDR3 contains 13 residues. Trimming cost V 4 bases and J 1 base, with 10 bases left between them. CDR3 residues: CAWTRTRNTEAFF. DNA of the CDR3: TGTGCCTGGACCAGGACCCGGAACACTGAAGCTTTCTTT.

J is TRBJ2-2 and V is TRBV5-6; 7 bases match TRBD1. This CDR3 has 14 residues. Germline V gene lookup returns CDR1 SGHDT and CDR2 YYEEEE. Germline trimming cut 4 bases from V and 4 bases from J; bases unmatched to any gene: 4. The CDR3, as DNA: TGTGCCAGCAGCGCCAGACAGGGCACCGGGGAGCTGTTTTTT. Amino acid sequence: CASSARQGTGELFF.

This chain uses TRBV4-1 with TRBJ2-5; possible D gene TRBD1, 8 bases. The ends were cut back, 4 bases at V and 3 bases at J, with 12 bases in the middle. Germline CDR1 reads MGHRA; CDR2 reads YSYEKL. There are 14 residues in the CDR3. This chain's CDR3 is CASSRGGQEETQYF. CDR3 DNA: TGCGCCAGCAGCCGCGGGGGACAGGAAGAGACCCAGTACTTC.

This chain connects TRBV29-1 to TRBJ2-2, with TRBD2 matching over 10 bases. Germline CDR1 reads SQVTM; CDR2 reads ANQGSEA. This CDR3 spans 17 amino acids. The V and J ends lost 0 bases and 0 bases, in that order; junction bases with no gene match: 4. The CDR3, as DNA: TGCAGCGTTGAAGATCTACTAGCGGGGACGAACACCGGGGAGCTGTTTTTT. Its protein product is CSVEDLLAGTNTGELFF.

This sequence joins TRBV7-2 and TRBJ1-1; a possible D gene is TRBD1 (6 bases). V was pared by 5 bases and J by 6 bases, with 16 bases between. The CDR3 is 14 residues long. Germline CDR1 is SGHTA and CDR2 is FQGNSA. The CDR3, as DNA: TGTGCCAGCAGCCCGAGAGGGGGGCTCCCTGAAGCTTTCTTT. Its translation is CASSPRGGLPEAFF.

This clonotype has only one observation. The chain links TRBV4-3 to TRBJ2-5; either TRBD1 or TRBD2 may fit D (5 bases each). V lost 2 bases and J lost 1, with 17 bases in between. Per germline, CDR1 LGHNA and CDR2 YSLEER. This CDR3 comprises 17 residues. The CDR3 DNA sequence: TGCGCCAGCAGCCAATTCGGGGCTAGTGGGGCCCAAGAGACCCAGTACTTC. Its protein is CASSQFGASGAQETQYF.

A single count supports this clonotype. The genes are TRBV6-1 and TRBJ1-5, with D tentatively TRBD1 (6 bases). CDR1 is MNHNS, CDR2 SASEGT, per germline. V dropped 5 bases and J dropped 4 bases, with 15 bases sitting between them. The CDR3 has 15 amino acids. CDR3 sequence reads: CASSIQGRGNQPQHF. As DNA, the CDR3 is TGTGCCAGCAGTATACAGGGCCGGGGTAATCAGCCCCAGCATTTT.